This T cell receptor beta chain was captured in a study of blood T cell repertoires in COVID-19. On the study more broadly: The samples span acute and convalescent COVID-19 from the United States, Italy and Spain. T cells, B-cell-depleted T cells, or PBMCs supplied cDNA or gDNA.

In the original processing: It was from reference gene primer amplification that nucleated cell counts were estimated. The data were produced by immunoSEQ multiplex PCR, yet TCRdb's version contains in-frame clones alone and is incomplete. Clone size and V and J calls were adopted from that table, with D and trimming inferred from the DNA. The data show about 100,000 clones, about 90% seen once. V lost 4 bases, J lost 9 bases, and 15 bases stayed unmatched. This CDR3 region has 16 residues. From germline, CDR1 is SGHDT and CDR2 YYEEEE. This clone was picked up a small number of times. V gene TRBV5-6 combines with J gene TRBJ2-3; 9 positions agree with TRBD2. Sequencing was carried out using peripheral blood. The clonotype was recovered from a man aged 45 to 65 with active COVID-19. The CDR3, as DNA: TGTGCCAGCAGCCCGGGGGCTAGCGGGGCCGGGAGGACGCAGTATTTT. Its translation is CASSPGASGAGRTQYF.